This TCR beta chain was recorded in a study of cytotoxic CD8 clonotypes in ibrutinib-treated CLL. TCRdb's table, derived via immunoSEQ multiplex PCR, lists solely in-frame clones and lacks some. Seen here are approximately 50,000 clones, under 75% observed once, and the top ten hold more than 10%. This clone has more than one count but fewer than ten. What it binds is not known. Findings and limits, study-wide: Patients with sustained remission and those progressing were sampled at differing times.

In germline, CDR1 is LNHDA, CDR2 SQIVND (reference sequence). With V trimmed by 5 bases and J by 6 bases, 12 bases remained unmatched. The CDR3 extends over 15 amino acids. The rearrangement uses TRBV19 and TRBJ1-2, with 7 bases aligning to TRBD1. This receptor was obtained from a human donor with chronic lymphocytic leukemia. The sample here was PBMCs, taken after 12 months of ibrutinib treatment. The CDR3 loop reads CASSVRYRQGNGYTF. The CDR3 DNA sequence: TGTGCCAGTAGTGTACGTTATCGACAGGGAAATGGCTACACCTTC.